This T cell receptor (beta chain) was found in a study of cytomegalovirus exposure and HLA in healthy donors. Sequencing was performed with immunoSEQ multiplex PCR; in TCRdb, only in-frame clones are kept and a portion is missing. The sample contains fewer than 200,000 clones, less than 90% of which appear only once. CDR1 and CDR2 (germline): SGHRS, YFSETQ. V lost 6 bases, J lost 1 base, and 6 bases stayed unmatched. The CDR3 spans 14 residues. The 120-subject validation cohort, separate from the roughly 670-subject first cohort, included the donors. General study results and limits: Among the CMV-associated chains, a few were confirmed in vitro as specific for CMV antigens. In a later analysis, first-cohort TCR clusters were found to tend to co-occur in the 120 or so validation repertoires. Researchers counted 180 or so TCR beta chains as cytomegalovirus-associated.

With respect to this clone: Its antigen is currently unknown.

V usage is TRBV5-1 and J usage is TRBJ1-1, with 7 bases fitting TRBD1. The source of this sequence is a woman younger than 35 in good health and CMV-seronegative. Sequences were obtained from PBMCs. DNA for the CDR3: TGCGCCAGCATGGCGGGACAGAGGAACACTGAAGCTTTCTTT. Its translation: CASMAGQRNTEAFF.